Presented here are 15 T cell receptor beta chains from one specimen sequenced in a study of cytotoxic CD8 clonotypes in ibrutinib-treated CLL. Only in-frame clones appear in the TCRdb table, and some are missing; sequencing was by immunoSEQ multiplex PCR. The profile covers nearly 100,000 clones, with more than 75% appearing a single time and about 34% taken by the ten largest. The sequences come from PBMCs, collected after 12 months of ibrutinib treatment. Receptors originate from a human donor with chronic lymphocytic leukemia.

The chain links TRBV4-2 to TRBJ1-6; no firm D call. The CDR3 consists of 15 residues. Per the germline V gene, CDR1 is LGHNA and CDR2 is YNFKEQ. Trimming cost V 0 bases and J 6 bases, with 9 bases left between them. The CDR3 protein is CASSQDALFNSPLHF. Here the CDR3 DNA reads TGTGCCAGCAGCCAAGATGCATTATTTAATTCACCCCTCCACTTT.

The chain uses TRBV19 and TRBJ2-1, with D perhaps TRBD1 or TRBD2 (5 bases each). Trimming took 5 bases from V and 2 from J, leaving 10 bases between them. Germline V CDR1 and CDR2: LNHDA, SQIVND (reference sequence). The CDR3 sequence is 14 residues long. For the CDR3, the DNA is TGTGCCAGTAGTGAGCAGGGACCCTACAATGAGCAGTTCTTC. It is translated as CASSEQGPYNEQFF.

The chain carries TRBV5-1 and TRBJ2-1; 7 bases align to TRBD1. Trimming at V came to 3 bases and at J to 14 bases, leaving 11 bases not matched to a gene. The CDR3 totals 13 residues. Germline V CDR1 and CDR2: SGHRS, YFSETQ. The DNA of the CDR3 is TGCGCCAGCAGCTGGATGACCGGGACAGATAAGTTCTTC. Protein: CASSWMTGTDKFF.

The chain is built from TRBV5-6 and TRBJ2-7; TRBD2 is a possible D gene (6 bases). This CDR3 is built from 16 residues. Trimming stripped 4 bases from V and 2 bases from J, with 19 bases between. Germline values: CDR1 SGHDT, CDR2 YYEEEE. Here the CDR3 DNA reads TGTGCCAGCAGCCCGGGGGTTGGGACGGTGACCTACGAGCAGTACTTC. This translates into CASSPGVGTVTYEQYF. Full variable domain (rest looked up from reference TRBV5-6 and TRBJ2-7): DAGVTQSPTHLIKTRGQQVTLRCSPKSGHDTVSWYQQALGQGPQFIFQYYEEEERQRGNFPDRFSGHQFPNYSSELNVNALLLGDSALYLCASSPGVGTVTYEQYFGPGTRLTVT.

The chain has TRBV7-9 and TRBJ2-3; TRBD1 agrees at 8 bases. The CDR3 consists of 15 residues. The junction had 6 bases not matched to a gene; V was cut back by 5 bases and J by 2 bases. The germline CDR1 and CDR2 sequences are SEHNR and FQNEAQ (reference sequence). CDR3 amino acids: CASSPQGGFTDTQYF. CDR3 in DNA: TGTGCCAGCAGCCCACAGGGGGGATTCACAGATACGCAGTATTTT.

This chain links TRBV5-8 with TRBJ2-1, with D unresolved. Looked up from germline, CDR1 is SGHTS and CDR2 is YDEGEE. CDR3 length: 14 residues. Trimming removed 7 bases at V and 8 bases at J, with 19 bases between. CDR3 loop: CASPWVNSPHEQFF. CDR3 sequence (DNA): TGTGCCAGCCCCTGGGTGAATAGCCCCCATGAGCAGTTCTTC.

The chain carries TRBV29-1 and TRBJ2-3, with a possible D match to TRBD2 (6 bases). V dropped 5 bases and J dropped 2 bases, with 8 bases sitting between them. CDR1 and CDR2 from the germline V gene are SQVTM and ANQGSEA. CDR3 length: 12 residues. The chain's CDR3 is CSVRGYTDTQYF. CDR3 DNA: TGCAGCGTTCGGGGGTACACAGATACGCAGTATTTT.

The V call is TRBV30, the J call TRBJ1-2, with 9 bases aligning to TRBD1. CDR3 size: 14 residues. V shed 1 base and J 8 bases; nucleotides not matched to a gene: 8. Germline CDR1 GTSNPN, CDR2 SVGIG (reference sequence). The CDR3 nucleotides are TGTGCCTGGAGTGGGAACAGGGGGCTGGGGGGCTACACCTTC. Protein: CAWSGNRGLGGYTF.

This chain links TRBV10-3 with TRBJ1-5; 10 nucleotides align to TRBD1. The CDR3 totals 18 residues. V lost 3 bases and J lost 2; bases outside the gene matches: 10. Germline lookup yields CDR1 ENHRY and CDR2 SYGVKD. CDR3 residues: CAISERTGGGSGNQPQHF. The CDR3, as DNA: TGTGCCATCAGTGAAAGGACAGGGGGAGGTAGTGGCAATCAGCCCCAGCATTTT.

The chain has TRBV6-5 and TRBJ1-4; tentatively, D is TRBD1 (6 bases). Germline V gene data show CDR1 as MNHEY and CDR2 as SVGAGI. This CDR3 contains 12 residues. Trimming pared 4 bases from V and 14 bases from J, leaving 14 bases between. CDR3 region: CASSLKQGKLFF. The CDR3 DNA follows: TGTGCCAGCAGTTTAAAACAGGGAAAGCTGTTTTTT.

This chain uses TRBV15 with TRBJ2-2; D gene uncertain. The CDR3 is made up of 17 amino acids. Trimming cost V 0 bases and J 2 bases, with 13 bases left between them. CDR1 is LNHNV and CDR2 is YYDKDF in the germline V gene (reference sequence). Written as DNA, the CDR3 is TGTGCCACCAGCAGAGAGGCCCCGGCCCACAACACCGGGGAGCTGTTTTTT. This sequence encodes CATSREAPAHNTGELFF.

J is TRBJ1-4 and V is TRBV11-3, with D perhaps TRBD1 (6 bases). The CDR3 extends over 14 amino acids. Trimming left V 3 bases short and J 5 bases short, with 10 bases between. CDR1 SGHNT and CDR2 YENEEA come from the germline V gene. Written as DNA, the CDR3 is TGTGCCAGCAGCTTCACACAGGGAAATGAAAAACTGTTTTTT. Its translation is CASSFTQGNEKLFF.

The sample holds a few counts of this clone. The chain couples TRBV6-6 to TRBJ1-4; 7 bases align to TRBD1. The V segment lost 8 bases and the J segment 8 bases; nucleotides outside the gene matches: 11. The CDR3 contains 14 residues. From germline, CDR1 is MNHNY and CDR2 SVGAGI (reference sequence). In DNA, the CDR3 is TGTGCCAGCTTGACAGGGCGGGGAGCGGAAAAACTGTTTTTT. Its translation: CASLTGRGAEKLFF.

V usage is TRBV10-2 and J usage is TRBJ2-7; 7 nucleotides agree with TRBD1. CDR1 and CDR2 from the germline V gene are WSHSY and SAAADI. The CDR3 contains 15 residues. Trimming at V came to 3 bases and at J to 6 bases, leaving 11 bases not matched to a gene. CDR3 DNA sequence: TGCGCCAGCAGTGATCCAGGGGGAATGTCGGGCGAGCAGTACTTC. Protein: CASSDPGGMSGEQYF.

The V gene is TRBV27, the J gene TRBJ2-7, with 8 nucleotides matching TRBD1. The germline V gene encodes CDR1 MNHEY and CDR2 SMNVEV (reference sequence). The CDR3 is made up of 16 amino acids. With 0 bases clipped from V and 0 bases from J, the junction kept 4 bases outside the gene matches. DNA for the CDR3: TGTGCCAGCAGTTTATCCCGGACAGGGAGCTCCTACGAGCAGTACTTC. Translating it yields CASSLSRTGSSYEQYF.